This TCR beta chain was identified during a study of blood T cell repertoires in COVID-19 (dated by TCRdb to the early 2020s). Background for the entire study: Collaborator samples came from the United States, Italy and Spain and covered acute and convalescent phases of COVID-19. Subjects who had been exposed to COVID-19, were actively infected with it, or had recovered from it provided the deeply sampled blood TCRbeta repertoires that made up the dataset. Samples were obtained from the ongoing ImmuneRACE study (first 160 participants) and from 1,254 subjects provided by 6 global collaborators. The material from the prospective study consisted of cDNA or gDNA derived from T cells, B-cell-depleted T cells, or PBMCs. The repertoires were released in a freely available public database intended as a resource for research on the immune response to SARS-CoV-2. HLA class I and class II types, where available, came from metadata supplied by the sample provider rather than from assay-based typing. Sample metadata almost always included a de-identified subject ID, COVID-19 status, age in years and sex. On the study overall, not on this receptor specifically: Clinical and demographic metadata were provided uncurated, with the amount varying by source and participant.

CDR1 and CDR2 (KGHSH, LQKENI) derive from the germline V gene. Deletion took 0 bases off V and 3 bases off J, with a span of 9 bases between the germline ends. Inclusive of the bounding cysteine and phenylalanine, the CDR3 is 14 residues long. The kept DNA is CDR3 alone, 42 bases in frame from the first base. Collaborating institutions collected whole blood in K2EDTA tubes following their own protocols. For TCRbeta analysis, collaborators shipped samples in one of three forms: frozen whole blood, isolated PBMCs, or DNA extracted from either of those sample types. TCRbeta CDR3 regions were amplified from genomic DNA using the immunoSEQ Assay, a bias-controlled multiplex PCR. The original pipeline was this. The number of nucleated cells in each sample was estimated by amplification of reference gene primers within the assay. To quantify the absolute abundance of each unique TCRbeta CDR3 rearrangement, sequence reads were collapsed and filtered. For each sample, productive Simpson clonality was calculated as the square root of Simpson's diversity index over productive rearrangements. This is the immuneACCESS table as TCRdb keeps it, with only in-frame sequences that have V and J called. A part of the clones is gone; compared with another copy, unresolved V genes explain less than half, and the rest is unexplained. Clone size and the V and J calls come from that table; the DNA yielded D and trimming. For this sample the table gives some 270,000 clones, of which 70% to 90% were detected only once. The leading ten clones occupy about 10% of the sample.

About this clone itself: Its antigen specificity is not known. No qualities accompany the bases; no much larger clone lies one base away.

The rearranged segments are TRBV18 and TRBJ2-7, with a weak D call of TRBD1 (5 bases match). The origin of this receptor is a woman in her sixties or seventies with acute or convalescent COVID-19. The sequenced sample consisted of peripheral blood. CDR3 protein: CASSPPIGVYEQYF. The nucleotides read TGTGCCAGCTCACCACCGATAGGGGTCTACGAGCAGTACTTC.